This TCR beta chain was captured in a study of blood T cell repertoires in COVID-19 (dated by TCRdb to 2018 to 2021). Background for the entire study: Collaborator samples came from the United States, Italy and Spain and covered acute and convalescent phases of COVID-19. The prospective study material was composed of cDNA or gDNA derived from T cells, B-cell-depleted T cells, or PBMCs. Deeply sampled blood TCRbeta repertoires from subjects exposed to, actively infected with, or recovered from COVID-19 were included in the dataset. The repertoires were made available in a free public database intended to serve as a resource for research on the immune response to SARS-CoV-2. Samples came from the ongoing ImmuneRACE study (first 160 participants) plus 1,254 subjects from 6 global collaborators. The sample metadata nearly always contained a de-identified subject ID, COVID-19 status, age in years and sex. HLA class I and class II types, where available, came from metadata supplied by the sample provider rather than from assay-based typing.

Whole blood was collected in K2EDTA tubes by collaborating institutions according to the institutions' own protocols. For TCRbeta analysis, collaborator samples were shipped as frozen whole blood, as isolated PBMCs, or as DNA extracted from either sample type. A note on this clone: Its antigen is still unknown. Base qualities are not recorded, but no much larger clone differs from it by a single base.

TCRbeta CDR3 regions were amplified from genomic DNA using the immunoSEQ Assay, a bias-controlled multiplex PCR. The authors' analysis ran thus. Within the assay, amplification of reference gene primers was used to estimate how many nucleated cells each sample contained. To quantify the absolute abundance of each unique TCRbeta CDR3 rearrangement, sequence reads were collapsed and filtered. For each sample, productive Simpson clonality was calculated as the square root of Simpson's diversity index across productive rearrangements. TCRdb retrieved this table from immuneACCESS and kept in-frame rearrangements only. Not all clones are present; in checked studies, unresolved V genes account for under half, and no reason is known for the remainder. The V and J calls and clone size were taken over from that table, and D and trimming were inferred from the DNA. Here the sample has 40,000 to 50,000 clones; less than 95% occur a single time. The ten top clones hold 6.4% of the sample.

According to the germline V gene, CDR1 reads SQVTM and CDR2 reads ANQGSEA. The CDR3 has 14 amino acids, counting the end cysteine and phenylalanine. Only the CDR3 DNA is retained, 42 bases long and in frame from the first base. The germline ends are 18 bases apart after V is trimmed by 6 bases and J by 3 bases. Overall study results and their limits: How much clinical and demographic metadata was included differed by source and by participant, and the metadata was provided uncurated.

This chain joins TRBV29-1 to TRBJ2-7, with a tentative D gene TRBD2 over 6 matching bases. This clonotype originated in a man between 65 and 85 years old with active COVID-19. Sequencing input: peripheral blood. The nucleotides read TGCAGCGTCAGGACGCGGGACGGTTACTACGAGCAGTACTTC. It is translated as CSVRTRDGYYEQYF.